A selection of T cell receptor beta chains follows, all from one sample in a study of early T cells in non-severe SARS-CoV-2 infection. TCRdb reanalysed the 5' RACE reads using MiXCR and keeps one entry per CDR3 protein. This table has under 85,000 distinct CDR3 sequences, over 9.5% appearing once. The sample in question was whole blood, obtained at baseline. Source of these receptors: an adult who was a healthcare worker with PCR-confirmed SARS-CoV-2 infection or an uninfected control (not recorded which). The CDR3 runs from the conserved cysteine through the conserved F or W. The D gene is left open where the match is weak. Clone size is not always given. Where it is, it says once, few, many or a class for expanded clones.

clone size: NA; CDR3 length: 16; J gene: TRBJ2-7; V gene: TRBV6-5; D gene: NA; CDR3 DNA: TGTGCCAGCAGTTACTCGCCTCCGACTAGCTCCTACGAGCAGTACTTC; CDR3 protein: CASSYSPPTSSYEQYF
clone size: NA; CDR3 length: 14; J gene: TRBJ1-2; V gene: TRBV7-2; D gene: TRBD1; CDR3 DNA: TGTGCCAGCAGCTTAGGAGGGACAGGTGTTGGCTACACCTTC; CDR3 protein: CASSLGGTGVGYTF
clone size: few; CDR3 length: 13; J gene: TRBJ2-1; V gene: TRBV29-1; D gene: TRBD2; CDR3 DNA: TGCAGCGTTGAAGGACTAGCGCGGAATGAGCAGTTCTTC; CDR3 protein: CSVEGLARNEQFF
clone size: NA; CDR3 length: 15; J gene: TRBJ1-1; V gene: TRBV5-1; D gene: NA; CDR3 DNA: TGCGCCAGCAGCTTGGGGGAGACAGTGAACACTGAAGCTTTCTTT; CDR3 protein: CASSLGETVNTEAFF
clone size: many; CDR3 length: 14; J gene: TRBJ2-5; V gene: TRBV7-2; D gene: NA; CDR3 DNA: TGTGCCAGCAGCTTAGGCGGAGGCCAAGAGACCCAGTACTTC; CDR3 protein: CASSLGGGQETQYF
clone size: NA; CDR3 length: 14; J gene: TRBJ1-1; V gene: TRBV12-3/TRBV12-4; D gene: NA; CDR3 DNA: TGTGCCAGCAGAAACACAAGGGGGAACACTGAAGCTTTCTTT; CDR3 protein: CASRNTRGNTEAFF
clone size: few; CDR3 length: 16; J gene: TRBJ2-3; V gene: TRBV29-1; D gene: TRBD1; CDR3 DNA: TGCAGCGTTGATCCACCGGGACAGGGAGTGGCAGATACGCAGTATTTT; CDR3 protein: CSVDPPGQGVADTQYF
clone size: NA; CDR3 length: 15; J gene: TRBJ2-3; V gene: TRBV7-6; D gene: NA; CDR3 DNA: TGTGCCAGCAGCTTAGCCTGGGGCAGCACAGATACGCAGTATTTT; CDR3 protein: CASSLAWGSTDTQYF
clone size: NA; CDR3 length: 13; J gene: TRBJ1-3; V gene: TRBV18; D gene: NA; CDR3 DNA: TGTGCCAGCTCACCGAGTGCAAGAAACACCATATATTTT; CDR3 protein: CASSPSARNTIYF
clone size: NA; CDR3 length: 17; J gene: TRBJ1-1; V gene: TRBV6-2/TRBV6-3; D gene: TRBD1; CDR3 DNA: TGTGCCAGCAACCCGAGAGGGACAGGGGAGCGGAACACTGAAGCTTTCTTT; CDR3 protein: CASNPRGTGERNTEAFF
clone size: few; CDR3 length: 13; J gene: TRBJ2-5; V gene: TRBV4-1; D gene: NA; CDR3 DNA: TGCGCCAGCAGCCAATCCCTTACGGCGACCCAGTACTTC; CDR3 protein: CASSQSLTATQYF
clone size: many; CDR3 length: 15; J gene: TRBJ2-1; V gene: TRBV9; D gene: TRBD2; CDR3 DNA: TGTGCCAGCAGCTCTTCAGCGGGGGAGTACAATGAGCAGTTCTTC; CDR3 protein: CASSSSAGEYNEQFF
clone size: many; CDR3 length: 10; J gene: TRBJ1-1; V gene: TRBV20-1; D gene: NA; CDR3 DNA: TGCAGTGCAACGTACACTGAAGCTTTCTTT; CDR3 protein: CSATYTEAFF
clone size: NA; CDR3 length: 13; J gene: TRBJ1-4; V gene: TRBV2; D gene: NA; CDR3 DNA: TGTGCCAGCACGGGGGCAACTAATGAAAAACTGTTTTTT; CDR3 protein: CASTGATNEKLFF
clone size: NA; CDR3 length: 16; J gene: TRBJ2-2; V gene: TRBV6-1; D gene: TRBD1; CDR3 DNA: TGTGCCAGCAGTGCCACAGGGGGTGGAGACACCGGGGAGCTGTTTTTT; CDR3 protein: CASSATGGGDTGELFF
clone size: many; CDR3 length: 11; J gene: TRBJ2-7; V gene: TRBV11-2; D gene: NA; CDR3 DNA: TGTGCCAGCAGCCCCAGCCTGGGGCAGTACTTC; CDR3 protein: CASSPSLGQYF
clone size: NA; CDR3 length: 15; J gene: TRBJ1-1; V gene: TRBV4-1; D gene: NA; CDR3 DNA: TGCGCCAGCAGCCAAGACCGGTCCTTGAACACTGAAGCTTTCTTT; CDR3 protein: CASSQDRSLNTEAFF
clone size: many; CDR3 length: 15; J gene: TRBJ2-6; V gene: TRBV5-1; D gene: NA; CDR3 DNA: TGCGCCAGCAGCTTGGGTAGGGCCGGGGCCAACGTCCTGACTTTC; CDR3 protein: CASSLGRAGANVLTF
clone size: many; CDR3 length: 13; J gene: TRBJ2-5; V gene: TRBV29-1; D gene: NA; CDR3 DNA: TGCAGCGTTGAAGTAGGAAGGGCCGAGACCCAGTACTTC; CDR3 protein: CSVEVGRAETQYF
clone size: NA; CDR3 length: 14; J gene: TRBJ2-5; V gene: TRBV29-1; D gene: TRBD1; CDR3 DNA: TGCAGCGTTGAAAAGGCTCAGGGGGCAGAGACCCAGTACTTC; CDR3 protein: CSVEKAQGAETQYF
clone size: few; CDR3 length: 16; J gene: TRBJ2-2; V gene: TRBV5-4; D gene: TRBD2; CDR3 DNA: TGTGCCAGCAGCCACCCGGGACTATCCCTCACCGGGGAGCTGTTTTTT; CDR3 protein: CASSHPGLSLTGELFF
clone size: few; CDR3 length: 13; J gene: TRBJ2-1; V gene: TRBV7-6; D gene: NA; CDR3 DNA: TGTGCCAGCAGCTTGCTATCCAGCGATGAGCAGTTCTTC; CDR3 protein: CASSLLSSDEQFF
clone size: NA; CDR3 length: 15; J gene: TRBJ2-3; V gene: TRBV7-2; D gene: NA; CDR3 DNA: TGTGCCAGCAGCTGGGGACTCTTAGGACCAGATACGCAGTATTTT; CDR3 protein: CASSWGLLGPDTQYF
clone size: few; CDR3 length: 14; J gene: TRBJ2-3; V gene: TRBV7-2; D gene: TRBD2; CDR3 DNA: TGTGCCAGCAGCTTCGGACTAGCGGCAGATACGCAGTATTTT; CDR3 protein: CASSFGLAADTQYF
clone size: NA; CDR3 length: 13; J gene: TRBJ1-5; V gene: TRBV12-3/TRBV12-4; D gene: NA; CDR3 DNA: TGTGCCAGCCGCCCGACGGCAGGGCAGCCCCAGCATTTT; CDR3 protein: CASRPTAGQPQHF
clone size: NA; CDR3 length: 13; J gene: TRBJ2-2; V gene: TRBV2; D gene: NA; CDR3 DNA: TGTGCCAGCAGTGGGGGATATTTCGGGGAGCTGTTTTTT; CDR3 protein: CASSGGYFGELFF
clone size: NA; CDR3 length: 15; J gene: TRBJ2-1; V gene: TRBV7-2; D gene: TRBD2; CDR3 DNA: TGTGCCAGCAGCTTTACGTCTAGCGGCTACAATGAGCAGTTCTTC; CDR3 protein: CASSFTSSGYNEQFF
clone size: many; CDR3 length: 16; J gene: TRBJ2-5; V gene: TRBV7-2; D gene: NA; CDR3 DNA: TGTGCCAGCAGCGCCGGACTAACCCTCCCTTGGGAGACCCAGTACTTC; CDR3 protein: CASSAGLTLPWETQYF
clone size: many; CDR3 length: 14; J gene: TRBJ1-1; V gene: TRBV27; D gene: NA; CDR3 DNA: TGTGCCAGCACCAAGCACAGATATGACACTGAAGCTTTCTTT; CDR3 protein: CASTKHRYDTEAFF
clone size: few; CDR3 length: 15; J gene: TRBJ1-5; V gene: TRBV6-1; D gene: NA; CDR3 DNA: TGTGCCAGCAGTGAAAACAGGGTTAGCAATCAGCCCCAGCATTTT; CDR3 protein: CASSENRVSNQPQHF
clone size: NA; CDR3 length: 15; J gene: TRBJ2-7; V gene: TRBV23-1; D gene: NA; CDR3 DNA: TGCGCCAGCAGTCAATCTCGGACAGATTCCTACGAGCAGTACTTC; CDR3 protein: CASSQSRTDSYEQYF
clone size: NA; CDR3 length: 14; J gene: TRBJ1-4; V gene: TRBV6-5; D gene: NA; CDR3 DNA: TGTGCCAGCAGTTACTCGGGGCCAGGGGAAAAACTGTTTTTT; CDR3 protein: CASSYSGPGEKLFF